The present T cell receptor (beta chain) was sequenced within a study of beta chain features in type 1 diabetes. Study results and caveats: Moderate but significant shortening of TCRB CDR3s was recorded in all four CD4+ subsets from Type 1 diabetes patients. Healthy donors had naive, central memory and Treg TCRB repertoires that appeared less similar than those seen among patients.

This clone appeared a few times. Antigen: not known. Sorting that relied on CD45RO/CCR7/CD25/CD127/CD95/CD27 yielded CD4+ naive, central memory, regulatory and stem cell-like memory cells. Purity exceeded 95% in all sorted populations. The authors reverse transcribed all of the isolated RNA, so sequencing captured expressed TCRB transcripts. Libraries were prepared by immunoSEQ multiplex PCR; TCRdb keeps only in-frame clonotypes and omits some of them. The top ten hold around 0.0099% of the sample, which has some 330,000 clones, 10% to 15% seen once. The clonotype comes from a woman in her late teens or twenties with type 1 diabetes. Sequencing input: naive CD4+ T cells from blood.

CDR3 coding DNA: TGTGCCAGCTCACCGACAGGGGACTTTTACTCCTACAATGAGCAGTTCTTC. The encoded protein is CASSPTGDFYSYNEQFF. V gene TRBV18 combines with J gene TRBJ2-1, with 8 bases identical to TRBD1. V dropped 3 bases and J dropped 0; count of bases not matched to a gene: 7. Germline V gene lookup returns CDR1 KGHSH and CDR2 LQKENI. This CDR3 spans 17 amino acids.